This T cell receptor beta chain derives from a study of T cells after yellow fever vaccination. For the study at large: Fractions with few cells were prepared using SMART-Seq v4 Ultra Low Input.

V lost 8 bases to trimming and J lost 1 base, with 11 bases between them. CDR3 length: 13 amino acids. Germline V gene data show CDR1 as MNHNS and CDR2 as SASEGT. A single record per CDR3 protein comes from TCRdb applying MiXCR to the 5' RACE reads. The data contain some 96,000 distinct CDR3 sequences, more than 7.5% of them singletons. Study-wide findings and caveats: Any FACS-sorted repertoire could hold abundant clonotypes that contaminate it from the bulk population. Most clones from primary vaccination were detected again post-booster (around 95% CD4, 88% CD8).

The receptor was derived from a man aged 18-30 years who received the YFV17D yellow fever vaccine. The specimen was CD8+ T cells not binding an NS4B(214-222) dextramer, sorted from PBMCs, collected more than 13 days after the first yellow fever vaccination. The V call is TRBV6-1, the J call TRBJ1-1; TRBD1 is a possible D gene (6 bases). The CDR3, as DNA: TGTGCCAGCGGACTCAGGGGGAACACTGAAGCTTTCTTT. Translation gives CASGLRGNTEAFF.